A single sample gave rise to the 21 T cell receptor beta chains below, sequenced in a study of cytotoxic CD8 clonotypes in ibrutinib-treated CLL. Clones were sequenced by immunoSEQ multiplex PCR, and TCRdb holds only the in-frame ones, with some missing. The profile covers 130,000 or so clones, with about four fifths appearing a single time and around 13% taken by the ten largest. This material consisted of PBMCs, taken after 12 months of ibrutinib treatment. Receptor source: a human donor with chronic lymphocytic leukemia.

J is TRBJ2-3 and V is TRBV27; D is possibly TRBD2 (6 bases). The CDR3 contains 15 residues. Germline CDR1 is MNHEY and CDR2 is SMNVEV (reference sequence). The ends were cut back, 3 bases at V and 5 bases at J, with 15 bases in the middle. The CDR3 sequence is CASSFSGPLEDTQYF. The CDR3 bases are TGTGCCAGCAGTTTTAGCGGACCTCTTGAAGATACGCAGTATTTT.

This chain joins TRBV7-2 and TRBJ2-6; no firm D call. The CDR3 loop spans 14 amino acids. The ends were cut back, 5 bases at V and 0 bases at J, with 5 bases in the middle. Germline V gives CDR1 SGHTA, CDR2 FQGNSA. The CDR3 loop is CASSTRSGANVLTF. As DNA, the CDR3 is TGTGCCAGCAGCACCCGCTCTGGGGCCAACGTCCTGACTTTC.

The chain's CDR3 is CASSFRLTGGTNNEQFF. The CDR3 bases are TGCGCCAGCAGCTTCCGACTAACGGGCGGGACTAACAATGAGCAGTTCTTC. V and J are TRBV5-1 and TRBJ2-1; 7 bases map to TRBD2. The junction had 13 bases not matched to a gene; V was cut back by 2 bases and J by 5 bases. Germline V gene data show CDR1 as SGHRS and CDR2 as YFSETQ. This CDR3 comprises 17 residues.

The rearrangement links TRBV18 to TRBJ1-1, with no clear D. Between the trimmed V and J ends, which lost 6 bases and 6 bases, there was a span of 14 bases. This CDR3 is built from 13 residues. From germline, CDR1 is KGHSH and CDR2 LQKENI. The CDR3 region is CASSQTEDAEAFF. CDR3 sequence (DNA): TGTGCCAGCTCCCAAACAGAAGACGCTGAAGCTTTCTTT. Variable domain in full (rest from reference TRBV18 and TRBJ1-1): NAGVMQNPRHLVRRRGQEARLRCSPMKGHSHVYWYRQLPEEGLKFMVYLQKENIIDESGMPKERFSAEFPKEGPSILRIQQVVRGDSAAYFCASSQTEDAEAFFGQGTRLTVV.

The gene calls are TRBV18 and TRBJ2-5, with 8 bases matching TRBD2. Unmatched junction bases numbered 1, after V lost 3 bases and J lost 4 bases. The germline V gene has CDR1 KGHSH and CDR2 LQKENI. The CDR3 spans 13 residues. The CDR3 sequence: CASSPAGGETQYF. Written as DNA, the CDR3 is TGTGCCAGCTCACCCGCGGGGGGAGAGACCCAGTACTTC.

V usage is TRBV5-1 and J usage is TRBJ2-1; TRBD1 aligns across 9 bases. The CDR3 has 13 residues. V gave up 1 base and J gave up 8 bases; unmatched junction bases: 1. Germline CDR1 and CDR2: SGHRS and YFSETQ. The CDR3 bases are TGCGCCAGCAGCTTGACAGGGGGCCATGAGCAGTTCTTC. Protein product: CASSLTGGHEQFF.

The rearrangement joins TRBV4-2 to TRBJ1-4, with TRBD1 as a possible D gene (6 bases). Trimming pared 1 base from V and 5 bases from J, leaving 11 bases between. Germline loops: CDR1 LGHNA, CDR2 YNFKEQ. The CDR3 totals 15 residues. The CDR3 sequence: CASSQANRENEKLFF. The CDR3 nucleotides read TGTGCCAGCAGCCAAGCGAACAGGGAGAATGAAAAACTGTTTTTT.

The CDR3, as DNA: TGCGCCAGCAGCTTATCGCGGGTCCCTATCTATGGCTACACCTTC. Amino acid sequence: CASSLSRVPIYGYTF. The chain uses TRBV5-1 and TRBJ1-2; D unclear. Germline loops: CDR1 SGHRS, CDR2 YFSETQ. The CDR3 runs 15 residues. With 2 bases removed from V and 4 bases from J, the gap between germline ends came to 15 bases.

This rearrangement joins TRBV7-9 to TRBJ1-2; unclear D gene. The CDR3 consists of 15 residues. Germline V lookup: CDR1 SEHNR, CDR2 FQNEAQ (reference sequence). Trimming removed 1 base at V and 1 base at J, with 10 bases between. The CDR3 loop reads CASSLDQTYNYGYTF. CDR3 coding DNA: TGTGCCAGCAGCTTAGATCAGACATATAACTATGGCTACACCTTC.

This chain joins TRBV6-1 and TRBJ2-7; D ambiguous. Per the germline V gene, CDR1 is MNHNS and CDR2 is SASEGT. The V end was cut by 7 bases, the J end by 0 bases, with 13 bases between. The CDR3 consists of 14 residues. This chain's CDR3 is CASKLGYLSYEQYF. The CDR3 region has the DNA TGTGCCAGCAAGCTAGGCTATCTCTCCTACGAGCAGTACTTC.

V gene TRBV14 combines with J gene TRBJ1-2; 9 bases are shared with TRBD1. The CDR3 runs 17 residues. Germline trimming cut 2 bases from V and 2 bases from J; bases unmatched to any gene: 9. Germline CDR1 and CDR2: SGHDN and FVKESK. Here the CDR3 reads CASSQLRFTGGNYGYTF. The CDR3 DNA reads as TGTGCCAGCAGCCAATTGCGGTTCACAGGGGGCAACTATGGCTACACCTTC.

V usage is TRBV19 and J usage is TRBJ2-7, with no clear D. V was shortened by 3 bases and J by 0 bases, with 9 bases between the two germline ends. Germline CDR1 LNHDA, CDR2 SQIVND (reference sequence). The CDR3 has 14 amino acids. The CDR3 bases are TGTGCCAGTAGTATCGCGTCAGACTCCTACGAGCAGTACTTC. Translated, it gives CASSIASDSYEQYF.

The chain recombines TRBV19 with TRBJ1-5, with D possibly matching TRBD1 (5 bases). The V and J ends lost 7 bases and 2 bases respectively, with 15 bases between them. The CDR3 runs 15 residues. The germline gives CDR1 LNHDA, CDR2 SQIVND (reference sequence). CDR3 region: CASTPAGVGNQPQHF. The CDR3 DNA reads as TGTGCCAGTACCCCGGCGGGGGTAGGCAATCAGCCCCAGCATTTT.

The chain joins TRBV30 to TRBJ1-1; 12 bases are shared with TRBD1. There are 14 residues in the CDR3. With V trimmed by 3 bases and J by 6 bases, 5 bases remained unmatched. Germline CDR1 and CDR2: GTSNPN and SVGIG (reference sequence). The CDR3 bases are TGTGCCTGGAGAGCCGGGACAGGGGGCCCTGAAGCTTTCTTT. This sequence encodes CAWRAGTGGPEAFF.

The genes are TRBV11-2 and TRBJ1-2; TRBD1 matches at 7 bases. The CDR3 spans 16 residues. CDR1 SGHAT and CDR2 FQNNGV come from the germline V gene. V trimming: 3 bases; J trimming: 4 bases; junction bases outside the gene matches: 11. The CDR3 is CASSLDRTGAIYGYTF. CDR3 DNA: TGTGCCAGCAGCTTGGATCGGACAGGAGCGATCTATGGCTACACCTTC.

This rearrangement joins TRBV5-1 to TRBJ2-1, with TRBD2 matching 12 bases. Trimming at V came to 0 bases and at J to 7 bases, leaving 5 bases not matched to a gene. The length of the CDR3 is 16 residues. In germline, CDR1 is SGHRS, CDR2 YFSETQ. In nucleotides, the CDR3 is TGCGCCAGCAGCTTGGTTCTAGCGGGAGGGCCGAATGAGCAGTTCTTC. Protein: CASSLVLAGGPNEQFF.

The chain is built from TRBV7-2 and TRBJ2-7; D is possibly TRBD1 or TRBD2 (5 bases each). The CDR3 runs 15 residues. Germline V gene lookup returns CDR1 SGHTA and CDR2 FQGNSA. Trimming stripped 5 bases from V and 2 bases from J, with 16 bases between. Here the CDR3 DNA reads TGTGCCAGCAGCAGGGGTCGGGAAGCGGCCTACGAGCAGTACTTC. The encoded protein is CASSRGREAAYEQYF. The whole variable domain, remainder taken from reference TRBV7-2 and TRBJ2-7, is GAGVSQSPSNKVTEKGKDVELRCDPISGHTALYWYRQSLGQGLEFLIYFQGNSAPDKSGLPSDRFSAERTGGSVSTLTIQRTQQEDSAVYLCASSRGREAAYEQYFGPGTRLTVT.

The chain combines TRBV6-5 with TRBJ2-1; 11 bases match TRBD2. The CDR3 covers 13 residues. Germline assignment: CDR1 MNHEY and CDR2 SVGAGI. With 7 bases clipped from V and 10 bases from J, the junction kept 6 bases outside the gene matches. The CDR3 sequence is CASNYLAGGEQFF. The DNA for the CDR3 is TGTGCCAGCAACTACTTAGCGGGAGGGGAGCAGTTCTTC.

This chain uses TRBV4-1 with TRBJ1-5, with a weak D call TRBD1 (5 bases). The CDR3 consists of 13 residues. Germline values: CDR1 MGHRA, CDR2 YSYEKL. V lost 0 bases and J lost 7, with 7 bases in between. CDR3: CASSQDGDQPQHF. The CDR3 region has the DNA TGCGCCAGCAGCCAAGATGGGGACCAGCCCCAGCATTTT.

CDR3 region: CASSLYRDRGFIGGYTF. Here the CDR3 DNA reads TGTGCCAGCAGCCTCTACCGGGACAGGGGATTTATAGGAGGCTACACCTTC. The gene calls are TRBV5-6 and TRBJ1-2; 10 nucleotides align to TRBD1. Germline CDR1 and CDR2: SGHDT and YYEEEE. V lost 4 bases, J lost 8 bases, and 17 bases stayed unmatched. There are 17 residues in the CDR3.

This clone was counted many times. The chain employs TRBV28 and TRBJ2-7; 12 nucleotides match TRBD2. The CDR3 spans 19 residues. Germline CDR1 and CDR2: MDHEN and SYDVKM. V lost 2 bases to trimming and J lost 5 bases; unmatched junction nucleotides: 16. Here the CDR3 reads CASSLEVLAGGSVDDEQYF. CDR3 nucleotides: TGTGCCAGCAGTTTAGAGGTACTAGCGGGAGGATCTGTAGATGACGAGCAGTACTTC.